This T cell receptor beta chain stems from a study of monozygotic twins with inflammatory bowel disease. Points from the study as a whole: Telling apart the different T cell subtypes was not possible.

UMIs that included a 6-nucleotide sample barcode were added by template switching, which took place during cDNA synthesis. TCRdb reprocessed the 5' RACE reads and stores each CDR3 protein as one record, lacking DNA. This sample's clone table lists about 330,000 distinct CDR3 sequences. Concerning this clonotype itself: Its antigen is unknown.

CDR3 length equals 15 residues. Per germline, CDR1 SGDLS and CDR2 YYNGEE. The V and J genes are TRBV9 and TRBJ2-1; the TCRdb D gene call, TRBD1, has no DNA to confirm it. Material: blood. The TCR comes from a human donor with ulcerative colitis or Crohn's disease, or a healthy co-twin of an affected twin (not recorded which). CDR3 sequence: CASSVTGTGYNEQFF.